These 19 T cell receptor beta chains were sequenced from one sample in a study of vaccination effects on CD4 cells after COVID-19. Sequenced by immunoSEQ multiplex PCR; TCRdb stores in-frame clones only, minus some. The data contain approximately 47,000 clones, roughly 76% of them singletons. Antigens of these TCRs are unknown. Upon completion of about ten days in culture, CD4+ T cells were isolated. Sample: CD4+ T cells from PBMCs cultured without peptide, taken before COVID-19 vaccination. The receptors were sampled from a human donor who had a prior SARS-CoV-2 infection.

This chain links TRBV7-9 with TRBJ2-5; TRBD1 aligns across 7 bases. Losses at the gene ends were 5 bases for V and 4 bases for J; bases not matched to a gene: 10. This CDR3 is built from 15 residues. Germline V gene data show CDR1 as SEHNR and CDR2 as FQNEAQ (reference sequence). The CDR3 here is CASSEWGTEPETQYF. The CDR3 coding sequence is TGTGCCAGCAGCGAATGGGGGACAGAACCAGAGACCCAGTACTTC.

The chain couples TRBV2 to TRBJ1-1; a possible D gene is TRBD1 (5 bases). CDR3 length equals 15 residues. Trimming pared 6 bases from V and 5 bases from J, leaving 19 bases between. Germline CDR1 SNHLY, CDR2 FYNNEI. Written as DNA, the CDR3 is TGTGCCAGCAGCCCGTTCCGAATCGGGGGAACTGAAGCTTTCTTT. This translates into CASSPFRIGGTEAFF.

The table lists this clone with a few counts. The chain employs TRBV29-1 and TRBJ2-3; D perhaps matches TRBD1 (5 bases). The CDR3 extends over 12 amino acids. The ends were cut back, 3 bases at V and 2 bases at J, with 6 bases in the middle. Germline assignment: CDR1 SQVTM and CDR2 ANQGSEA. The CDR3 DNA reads TGCAGCGTTGACAGGGACACAGATACGCAGTATTTT. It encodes CSVDRDTDTQYF.

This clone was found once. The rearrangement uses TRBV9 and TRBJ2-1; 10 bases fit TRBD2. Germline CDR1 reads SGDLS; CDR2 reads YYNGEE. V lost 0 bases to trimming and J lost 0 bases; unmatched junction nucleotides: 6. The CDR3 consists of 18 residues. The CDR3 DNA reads TGTGCCAGCAGCGTAGCCGGACTAGCGGAGAGCTCCTACAATGAGCAGTTCTTC. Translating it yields CASSVAGLAESSYNEQFF.

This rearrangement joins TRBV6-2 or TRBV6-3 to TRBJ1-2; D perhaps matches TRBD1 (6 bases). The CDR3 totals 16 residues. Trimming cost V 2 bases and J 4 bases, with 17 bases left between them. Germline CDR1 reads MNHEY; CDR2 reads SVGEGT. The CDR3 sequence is CASSYPGQTSGYGYTF. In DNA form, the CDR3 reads TGTGCCAGCAGTTACCCTGGACAGACAAGTGGCTATGGCTACACCTTC.

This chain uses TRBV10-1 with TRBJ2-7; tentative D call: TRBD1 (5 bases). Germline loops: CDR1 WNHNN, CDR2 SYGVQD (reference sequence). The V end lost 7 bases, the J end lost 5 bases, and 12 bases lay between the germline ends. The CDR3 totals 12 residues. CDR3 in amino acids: CASIGQVNEQYF. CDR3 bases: TGCGCCAGCATAGGACAAGTGAACGAGCAGTACTTC.

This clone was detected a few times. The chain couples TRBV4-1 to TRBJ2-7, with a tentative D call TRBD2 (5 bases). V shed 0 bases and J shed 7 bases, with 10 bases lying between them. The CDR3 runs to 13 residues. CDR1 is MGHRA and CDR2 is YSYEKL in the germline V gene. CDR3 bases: TGCGCCAGCAGCCAAGATGGAGGAGTGGAGCAGTACTTC. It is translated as CASSQDGGVEQYF.

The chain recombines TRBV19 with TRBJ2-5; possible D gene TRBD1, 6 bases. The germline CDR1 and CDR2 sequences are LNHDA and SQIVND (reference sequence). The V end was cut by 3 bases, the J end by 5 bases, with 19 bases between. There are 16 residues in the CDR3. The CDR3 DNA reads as TGTGCCAGTAGTATCCTGGGGGCCCTCGAGCAGGAGACCCAGTACTTC. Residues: CASSILGALEQETQYF.

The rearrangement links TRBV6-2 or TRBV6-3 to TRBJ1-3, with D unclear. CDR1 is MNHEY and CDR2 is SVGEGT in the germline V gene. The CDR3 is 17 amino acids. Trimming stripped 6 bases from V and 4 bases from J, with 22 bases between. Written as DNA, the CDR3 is TGTGCCAGCAGCTATTTTCCCCCGGATCAAGAGGGAAACACCATATATTTT. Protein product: CASSYFPPDQEGNTIYF.

The CDR3 loop is CASSEVDQGGSPLHF. CDR3 nucleotide sequence: TGTGCCAGCAGTGAAGTCGACCAGGGGGGATCACCCCTCCACTTT. V usage is TRBV6-1 and J usage is TRBJ1-6; 7 nucleotides agree with TRBD1. Germline lookup yields CDR1 MNHNS and CDR2 SASEGT. The CDR3 length is 15 residues. The trim removed 1 base at V and 10 bases at J, leaving 7 bases unmatched.

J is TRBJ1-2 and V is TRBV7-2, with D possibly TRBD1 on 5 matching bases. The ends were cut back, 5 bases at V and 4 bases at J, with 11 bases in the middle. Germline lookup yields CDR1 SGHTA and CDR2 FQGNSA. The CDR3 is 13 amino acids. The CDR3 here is CASSPGRGYGYTF. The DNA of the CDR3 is TGTGCCAGCAGCCCAGGGAGAGGCTATGGCTACACCTTC. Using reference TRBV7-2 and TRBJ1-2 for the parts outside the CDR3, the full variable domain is GAGVSQSPSNKVTEKGKDVELRCDPISGHTALYWYRQSLGQGLEFLIYFQGNSAPDKSGLPSDRFSAERTGGSVSTLTIQRTQQEDSAVYLCASSPGRGYGYTFGSGTRLTVV.

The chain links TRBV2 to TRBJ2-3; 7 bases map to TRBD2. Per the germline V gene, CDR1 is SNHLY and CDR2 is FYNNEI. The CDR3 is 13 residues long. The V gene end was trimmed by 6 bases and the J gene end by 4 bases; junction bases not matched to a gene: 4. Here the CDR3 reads CASRTTSPDTQYF. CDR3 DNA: TGTGCCAGCAGGACGACTAGCCCAGATACGCAGTATTTT.

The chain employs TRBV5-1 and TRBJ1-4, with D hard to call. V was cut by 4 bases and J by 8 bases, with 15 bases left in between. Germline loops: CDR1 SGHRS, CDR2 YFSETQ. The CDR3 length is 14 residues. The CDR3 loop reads CASSLDGRGEKLFF. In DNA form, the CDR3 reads TGCGCCAGCAGCCTGGACGGGCGCGGAGAAAAACTGTTTTTT.

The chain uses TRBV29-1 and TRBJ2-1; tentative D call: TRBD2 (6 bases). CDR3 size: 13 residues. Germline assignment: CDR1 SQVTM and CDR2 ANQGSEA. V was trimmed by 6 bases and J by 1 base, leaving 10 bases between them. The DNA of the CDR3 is TGCAGCGTAGGGACTGTTTCCTACAATGAGCAGTTCTTC. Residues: CSVGTVSYNEQFF.

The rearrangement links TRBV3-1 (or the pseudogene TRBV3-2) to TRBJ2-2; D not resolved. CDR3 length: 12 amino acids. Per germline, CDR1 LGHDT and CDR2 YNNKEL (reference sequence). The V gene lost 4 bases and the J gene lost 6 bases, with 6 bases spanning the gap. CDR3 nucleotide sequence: TGTGCCAGCAGCCTTGCGGCCGGGGAGCTGTTTTTT. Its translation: CASSLAAGELFF.

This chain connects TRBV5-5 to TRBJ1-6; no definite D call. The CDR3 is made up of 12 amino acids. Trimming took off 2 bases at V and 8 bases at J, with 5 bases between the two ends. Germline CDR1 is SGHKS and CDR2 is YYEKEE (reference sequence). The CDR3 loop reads CASSFIDSPLHF. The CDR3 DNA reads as TGTGCCAGCAGCTTTATTGATTCACCCCTCCACTTT.

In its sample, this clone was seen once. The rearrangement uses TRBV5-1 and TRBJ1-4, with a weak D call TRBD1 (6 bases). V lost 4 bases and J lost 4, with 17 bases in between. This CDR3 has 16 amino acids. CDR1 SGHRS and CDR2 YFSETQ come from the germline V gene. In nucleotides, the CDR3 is TGCGCCAGCAGCGGGGGCCAACAGGGCTTTAATGAAAAACTGTTTTTT. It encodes CASSGGQQGFNEKLFF.

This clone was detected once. The CDR3, as DNA: TGCGCCAGCAGACCCGACAGGAATGAAAAACTGTTTTTT. This encodes CASRPDRNEKLFF. V is TRBV5-1 and J is TRBJ1-4, with D tentatively TRBD1 (6 bases). The CDR3 covers 13 residues. Germline V gives CDR1 SGHRS, CDR2 YFSETQ. V was pared by 5 bases and J by 5 bases, with 10 bases between.

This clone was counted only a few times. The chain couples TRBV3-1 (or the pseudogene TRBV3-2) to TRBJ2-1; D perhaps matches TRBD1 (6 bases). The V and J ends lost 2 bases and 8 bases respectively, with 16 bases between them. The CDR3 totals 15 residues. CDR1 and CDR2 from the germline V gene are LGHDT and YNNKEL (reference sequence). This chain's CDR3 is CASSQRRGGSYEQFF. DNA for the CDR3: TGTGCCAGCAGCCAAAGGAGAGGGGGATCCTATGAGCAGTTCTTC.